Listed below are T cell receptor beta chains from one sample, sequenced in a study of shared clonotypes between healthy human individuals. Sequencing was performed with immunoSEQ multiplex PCR; in TCRdb, only in-frame clones are kept and a portion is missing. Among about 490,000 clones listed, approximately 78% were seen once. Input material: PBMCs. The receptors here all came from a middle-aged woman in good health. Some clones in this sample may be carry-over from other donors' samples. Both conserved end residues are part of each CDR3. Fields, in order: V gene, J gene, clone size, D gene, CDR3 DNA, CDR3 protein. D genes are given only for firm matches. Size values are once, few and many counts, or a class for expanded clones, and some rows have none.

v_gene: TRBV6-1; j_gene: TRBJ2-2; abundance: NA; d_gene: NA; CDR3nt: TGTGCCAGCACTGAAAGCCAACGCCTGGTGGGGACCGGGGAGCTGTTTTTT; CDR3aa: CASTESQRLVGTGELFF
v_gene: TRBV7-2; j_gene: TRBJ1-2; abundance: NA; d_gene: NA; CDR3nt: TGTGCCAGCAGCCCAAGGGGCGCGGGTTATGGCTACACCTTC; CDR3aa: CASSPRGAGYGYTF
v_gene: TRBV7-9; j_gene: TRBJ1-5; abundance: once; d_gene: TRBD1; CDR3nt: TGTGCCAGCAGCGCCCAGGGGGGGAATCAGCCCCAGCATTTT; CDR3aa: CASSAQGGNQPQHF
v_gene: TRBV27; j_gene: TRBJ1-4; abundance: once; d_gene: NA; CDR3nt: TGTGCCAGCAAAAAGGGCCCGCGACCCCGGGGGACTAATGAAAAACTGTTTTTT; CDR3aa: CASKKGPRPRGTNEKLFF
v_gene: TRBV29-1; j_gene: TRBJ1-2; abundance: NA; d_gene: TRBD1; CDR3nt: TGCAGCGTGACCCGGTTGGACAGGGGAAACTATGGCTACACCTTC; CDR3aa: CSVTRLDRGNYGYTF
v_gene: TRBV29-1; j_gene: TRBJ1-1; abundance: few; d_gene: NA; CDR3nt: TGCAGCGTCGGACAGCTGATGAACACTGAAGCTTTCTTT; CDR3aa: CSVGQLMNTEAFF
v_gene: TRBV6-5; j_gene: TRBJ2-2; abundance: NA; d_gene: NA; CDR3nt: TGTGCCAGCAGTCGAGGGACTTTTGGGTCCGGGGAGCTGTTTTTT; CDR3aa: CASSRGTFGSGELFF
v_gene: TRBV5-6; j_gene: TRBJ2-5; abundance: NA; d_gene: NA; CDR3nt: TGTGCCAGCAGCTCGCTTAGGGACGGGGAGACCCAGTACTTC; CDR3aa: CASSSLRDGETQYF
v_gene: TRBV7-2; j_gene: TRBJ2-7; abundance: NA; d_gene: TRBD2; CDR3nt: TGTGCCAGCAGCTTCAACGGGAGGATAGGCGAGCAGTACTTC; CDR3aa: CASSFNGRIGEQYF
v_gene: TRBV10-2; j_gene: TRBJ2-7; abundance: many; d_gene: TRBD2; CDR3nt: TGCGCCAGCGAGGCTAGCGGGATCCAAACCTACGAGCAGTACTTC; CDR3aa: CASEASGIQTYEQYF
v_gene: TRBV10-2; j_gene: TRBJ1-1; abundance: many; d_gene: NA; CDR3nt: TGCGCCAGCAAAAAGGACAGGAACACTGAAGCTTTCTTT; CDR3aa: CASKKDRNTEAFF
v_gene: TRBV10-3; j_gene: TRBJ2-1; abundance: NA; d_gene: TRBD2; CDR3nt: TGTGCCATCAGTGGCGACGGCGGGAGAAGGGATGAGCAGTTCTTC; CDR3aa: CAISGDGGRRDEQFF
v_gene: TRBV4-2; j_gene: TRBJ2-1; abundance: NA; d_gene: NA; CDR3nt: TGTGCCAGCAGCCAAGTGGGGAGCTCCTACAATGAGCAGTTCTTC; CDR3aa: CASSQVGSSYNEQFF
v_gene: TRBV18; j_gene: TRBJ2-7; abundance: NA; d_gene: TRBD2; CDR3nt: TGTGCCAGCTCACCGGGACTAGCGGGACCCAACTCCTACGAGCAGTACTTC; CDR3aa: CASSPGLAGPNSYEQYF
v_gene: TRBV15; j_gene: TRBJ2-7; abundance: NA; d_gene: NA; CDR3nt: TGTGCCACCAGCAGAGGGGGGCGGACCGGGACGGCGACCTACGAGCAGTACTTC; CDR3aa: CATSRGGRTGTATYEQYF
v_gene: TRBV28; j_gene: TRBJ2-7; abundance: NA; d_gene: NA; CDR3nt: TGTGCCAGCAGTTCGACAAGTTCCGAGCAGTACTTC; CDR3aa: CASSSTSSEQYF
v_gene: TRBV5-4; j_gene: TRBJ2-7; abundance: NA; d_gene: TRBD2; CDR3nt: TGTGCCAGCAGCTTGGGTCTCGGTAGCGGGAGGGGCGGGGCTACCTTC; CDR3aa: CASSLGLGSGRGGATF
v_gene: TRBV7-9; j_gene: TRBJ2-7; abundance: NA; d_gene: NA; CDR3nt: TGTGCCAGCAGCTTAGATGGGGCAGGGCCCTACGAGCAGTACTTC; CDR3aa: CASSLDGAGPYEQYF
v_gene: TRBV7-9; j_gene: TRBJ1-1; abundance: few; d_gene: NA; CDR3nt: TGTGCCAGCAGCTTAGACGGGGCTTCGTACACTGAAGCTTTCTTT; CDR3aa: CASSLDGASYTEAFF
v_gene: TRBV4-2; j_gene: TRBJ2-2; abundance: NA; d_gene: NA; CDR3nt: TGTGCCAGCAGCCAAGCTTTGCGGGCGCGTGATGGGGAGCTGTTTTTT; CDR3aa: CASSQALRARDGELFF
v_gene: TRBV9; j_gene: TRBJ1-5; abundance: medium-sized; d_gene: TRBD1; CDR3nt: TGTGCCAGCAGCGTAGGGACAGGGGGATCTCAGCCCCAGCATTTT; CDR3aa: CASSVGTGGSQPQHF
v_gene: TRBV9; j_gene: TRBJ2-7; abundance: NA; d_gene: TRBD2; CDR3nt: TGTGCCAGCAGCGCCGCTAGCGGGAGGTTCTACGAGCAGTACTTC; CDR3aa: CASSAASGRFYEQYF
v_gene: TRBV18; j_gene: TRBJ1-2; abundance: NA; d_gene: TRBD1; CDR3nt: TGTGCCAGCTCACCAGACAGGGATGGTGGCTACACCTTC; CDR3aa: CASSPDRDGGYTF
v_gene: TRBV30; j_gene: TRBJ1-2; abundance: NA; d_gene: NA; CDR3nt: TGTGCCTGGAATAGGGGACCTTCTGGCTACACCTTC; CDR3aa: CAWNRGPSGYTF
v_gene: TRBV11-2; j_gene: TRBJ2-5; abundance: NA; d_gene: TRBD1; CDR3nt: TGTGCCAGCAGCCTACAGACAGGGGTGGAGACCCAGTACTTC; CDR3aa: CASSLQTGVETQYF
v_gene: TRBV30; j_gene: TRBJ2-1; abundance: NA; d_gene: NA; CDR3nt: TGTGCCTGGAGTCCTCCAGCGGATCCCCCCTACAATGAGCAGTTCTTC; CDR3aa: CAWSPPADPPYNEQFF
v_gene: TRBV5-1; j_gene: TRBJ2-1; abundance: NA; d_gene: NA; CDR3nt: TGCGCCAGCAGCTCGCGGGGCGGGGCGAGCTCCTACAATGAGCAGTTCTTC; CDR3aa: CASSSRGGASSYNEQFF
v_gene: TRBV7-8; j_gene: TRBJ1-2; abundance: few; d_gene: TRBD1; CDR3nt: TGTGCCAGCAGCTCGTACAGGGGGTCGTATGGCTACACCTTC; CDR3aa: CASSSYRGSYGYTF
v_gene: TRBV7-2; j_gene: TRBJ2-7; abundance: NA; d_gene: NA; CDR3nt: TGTGCCAGCAGCTTAGACGGTTTGGGGGACGAGCAGTACTTC; CDR3aa: CASSLDGLGDEQYF
v_gene: TRBV10-3; j_gene: TRBJ2-3; abundance: NA; d_gene: NA; CDR3nt: TGTGCCATGGCCCGTTCGGGGGGCACAGATACGCAGTATTTT; CDR3aa: CAMARSGGTDTQYF
v_gene: TRBV6-6; j_gene: TRBJ2-7; abundance: once; d_gene: NA; CDR3nt: TGTGCCAGCAGTCCCAACCAATACGAGCAGTACTTC; CDR3aa: CASSPNQYEQYF
v_gene: TRBV5-1; j_gene: TRBJ2-2; abundance: NA; d_gene: NA; CDR3nt: TGCGCCAGCAGCTTGGCCGTCACCGGGGAGCTGTTTTTT; CDR3aa: CASSLAVTGELFF
v_gene: TRBV12-5; j_gene: TRBJ1-2; abundance: NA; d_gene: NA; CDR3nt: TGTGCTAGTGGTCCAGGGGCCTATAGCTACACCTTC; CDR3aa: CASGPGAYSYTF
v_gene: TRBV28; j_gene: TRBJ2-2; abundance: NA; d_gene: NA; CDR3nt: TGTGCCAGCAGTTTCAGGAGAGGGGAGCTGTTTTTT; CDR3aa: CASSFRRGELFF
v_gene: TRBV7-9; j_gene: TRBJ1-1; abundance: NA; d_gene: NA; CDR3nt: TGTGCCAGCAGCCCCCTGGGTGGGTCACAGAACACTGAAGCTTTCTTT; CDR3aa: CASSPLGGSQNTEAFF
v_gene: TRBV5-4; j_gene: TRBJ2-7; abundance: few; d_gene: NA; CDR3nt: TGTGCCAGCAGCGACGGACCCTACGAGCAGTACTTC; CDR3aa: CASSDGPYEQYF
v_gene: TRBV19; j_gene: TRBJ1-1; abundance: NA; d_gene: NA; CDR3nt: TGTGCCAGTAGTATAGCCGACAGGAGGAACACTGAAGCTTTCTTT; CDR3aa: CASSIADRRNTEAFF
v_gene: TRBV7-8; j_gene: TRBJ2-7; abundance: NA; d_gene: TRBD2; CDR3nt: TGTGCCAGCAGCTACCGGACTAGCTTCGAGCAGTACTTC; CDR3aa: CASSYRTSFEQYF
v_gene: TRBV2; j_gene: TRBJ2-2; abundance: NA; d_gene: TRBD2; CDR3nt: TGTGCCAGCGCGGGAGGGAACACCGGGGAGCTGTTTTTT; CDR3aa: CASAGGNTGELFF
v_gene: TRBV23-1; j_gene: TRBJ1-5; abundance: few; d_gene: TRBD1; CDR3nt: TGCGCCAGCAGTCAATCGTGGGTCCAGGGGGTGAATCAGCCCCAGCATTTT; CDR3aa: CASSQSWVQGVNQPQHF
v_gene: TRBV6-1; j_gene: TRBJ2-1; abundance: NA; d_gene: NA; CDR3nt: TGTGCCAGCACCGACTGGAGCTCCTACAATGAGCAGTTCTTC; CDR3aa: CASTDWSSYNEQFF
v_gene: TRBV5-4; j_gene: TRBJ2-1; abundance: NA; d_gene: TRBD2; CDR3nt: TGTGCCAGCAGCTTGAGTGGACTAGCCGGGGAGAATGAGCAGTTCTTC; CDR3aa: CASSLSGLAGENEQFF
v_gene: TRBV15; j_gene: TRBJ2-3; abundance: NA; d_gene: NA; CDR3nt: TGTGCCACCAGGGGCGAGCAGCGCACAGATACGCAGTATTTT; CDR3aa: CATRGEQRTDTQYF
v_gene: TRBV30; j_gene: TRBJ2-3; abundance: few; d_gene: NA; CDR3nt: TGTGCCTGGAGGTCGGTTCAATCGGCTACGCAGTATTTT; CDR3aa: CAWRSVQSATQYF
v_gene: TRBV6-1; j_gene: TRBJ2-7; abundance: many; d_gene: NA; CDR3nt: TGTGCCAGCAGCTCAGGGTACTCCTACGAGCAGTACTTC; CDR3aa: CASSSGYSYEQYF
v_gene: TRBV19; j_gene: TRBJ1-1; abundance: NA; d_gene: TRBD1; CDR3nt: TGTGCCAGTAGTTCCACAGGGGTGAACACTGAAGCTTTCTTT; CDR3aa: CASSSTGVNTEAFF
v_gene: TRBV28; j_gene: TRBJ1-5; abundance: once; d_gene: NA; CDR3nt: TGTGCCAGCACCGATGGGGTAGCTCAGCCCCAGCATTTT; CDR3aa: CASTDGVAQPQHF
v_gene: TRBV30; j_gene: TRBJ2-1; abundance: NA; d_gene: NA; CDR3nt: TGTGCCTGGAGGGGGGAACTAGCACCCAATGAGCAGTTCTTC; CDR3aa: CAWRGELAPNEQFF
v_gene: TRBV2; j_gene: TRBJ2-1; abundance: NA; d_gene: NA; CDR3nt: TGTGCCAACTACAAGAGGCGGTACAATGAGCAGTTCTTC; CDR3aa: CANYKRRYNEQFF